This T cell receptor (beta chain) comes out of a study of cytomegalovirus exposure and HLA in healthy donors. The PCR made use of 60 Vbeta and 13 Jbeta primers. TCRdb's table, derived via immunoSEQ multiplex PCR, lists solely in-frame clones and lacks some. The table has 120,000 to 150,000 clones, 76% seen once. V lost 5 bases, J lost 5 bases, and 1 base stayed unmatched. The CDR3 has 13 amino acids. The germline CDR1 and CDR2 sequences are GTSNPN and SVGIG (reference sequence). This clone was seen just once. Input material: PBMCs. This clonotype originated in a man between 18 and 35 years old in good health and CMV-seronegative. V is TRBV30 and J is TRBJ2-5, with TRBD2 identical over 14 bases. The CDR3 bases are TGTGCCTGGGGGACTAGCGGGAGTGAGACCCAGTACTTC. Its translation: CAWGTSGSETQYF.